Sequencing of this T cell receptor (beta chain) was carried out in a study of TIL therapy for anti-PD-1-resistant metastatic lung cancer. Time point defined: pre-treatment sample, taken before nivolumab and TIL therapy. Adults with stage 4 NSCLC were enrolled in a phase I trial. The V gene's germline CDR1 is SEHNR and CDR2 FQNEAQ (reference sequence). V gave up 3 bases and J gave up 3 bases, with 17 bases separating them. This CDR3 comprises 16 residues. The immunoSEQ assay was v3. TCRdb's table, derived via immunoSEQ multiplex PCR, lists solely in-frame clones and lacks some. The table includes 50,000 to 70,000 clones, 69% detected once.

The sequence was obtained from a person aged 25-80 years with non-small cell lung cancer. This sequence joins TRBV7-9 and TRBJ2-5; D perhaps matches TRBD1 (6 bases). Sequencing used blood, obtained at baseline. Written as DNA, the CDR3 is TGTGCCAGCAGCTTTACCCTCGGTCCAGGGGAAGAGACCCAGTACTTC. Translating it yields CASSFTLGPGEETQYF.